This T cell receptor beta chain originates from a study of T-cell reconstitution after alpha-beta-depleted transplantation in children. Unique molecular identifiers were incorporated into the prepared TCRbeta library. TCRdb reanalysed the PCR reads using MiXCR and keeps one entry per CDR3 protein. The sample carries roughly 5,100 distinct CDR3 sequences, 20% to 30% recorded once. Within the sample, this clonotype is medium-sized. No antigen is known for it. The study's findings and limits: About two months after transplant, alpha-beta T cells reportedly came from several hundred expanded graft clones. The authors attributed T-cell counts and diversity one year after transplant mostly to newly produced T cells. There were some patients whose high TCRbeta diversity at day 60 came from surviving recipient T cells and thymic progenitors.

The V gene end was trimmed by 5 bases and the J gene end by 7 bases; junction bases not matched to a gene: 9. The CDR3 is 14 residues long. Germline V gene sequence: CDR1 SEHNR, CDR2 FQNEAQ (reference sequence). The sequencing used PBMCs, mostly from graft donor cells, collected 60 days after TCRalphabeta/CD19-depleted stem cell transplant. V and J are TRBV7-9 and TRBJ1-2, with TRBD1 matching over 8 bases. The sequence came from a male patient under 10 years old who had a stem cell transplant for acute lymphoblastic leukemia, so the T cells may come from the graft donor. The CDR3: CASSRDRGTRGYTF. Written as DNA, the CDR3 is TGTGCCAGCAGCCGTGACAGGGGAACGCGTGGCTACACCTTC.